This T cell receptor beta chain was sequenced in a study of cytomegalovirus exposure and HLA in healthy donors. Study-wide findings and caveats: An analysis was carried out at a later point. It showed that HLA-associated TCR beta chains were more clonally expanded than equally common non-associated chains. Presence/absence analyses took donor sequencing depth as roughly uniform. With further analysis later on, most CMV-associated TCR beta chains appeared HLA-restricted.

In this sample, this clone turned up once. Antigen specificity is unknown. Germline values: CDR1 GTSNPN, CDR2 SVGIG (reference sequence). The germline V and J ends were trimmed by 2 bases and 6 bases, with 13 bases remaining between them. The CDR3 has 14 amino acids. In the PCR, 60 Vbeta and 13 Jbeta primers were used. Measured with immunoSEQ multiplex PCR; TCRdb has only the in-frame clones, and not every one. The sample yields roughly 140,000 clones, 70% to 85% seen once. The chain combines TRBV30 with TRBJ2-2; D gene uncertain. This clonotype was sampled from a woman aged 55-75 years in good health and CMV-seropositive. Sequencing was performed on PBMCs. As DNA, the CDR3 is TGTGCCTGGAGTTATGGTAATTCGGCCGGGGAGCTGTTTTTT. As protein: CAWSYGNSAGELFF. The whole variable domain, filled in from reference TRBV30 and TRBJ2-2, reads SQTIHQWPATLVQPVGSPLSLECTVEGTSNPNLYWYRQAAGRGLQLLFYSVGIGQISSEVPQNLSASRPQDRQFILSSKKLLLSDSGFYLCAWSYGNSAGELFFGEGSRLTVL.